Each of the 29 T cell receptor beta chains below was sequenced from the same sample in a study of blood T cell repertoires in COVID-19. Assay: immunoSEQ multiplex PCR; the TCRdb copy retains only in-frame clones and omits some. The sample carries roughly 380,000 clones, 89% recorded once. The sequenced sample consisted of peripheral blood. The origin of the receptors is a woman aged 40 to 50 with COVID-19, enrolled during active disease.

A single count supports this clone. The chain employs TRBV5-3 and TRBJ1-1; D may be TRBD1 (6 bases). TRBV5-3 is an open reading frame, and its role is uncertain. V gave up 1 base and J gave up 1 base, with 17 bases separating them. The CDR3 covers 17 residues. The CDR3, as DNA: TGTGCCAGAAGCTTGTTATCCTTGGGGGCCCCGAACACTGAAGCTTTCTTT. Its protein product is CARSLLSLGAPNTEAFF.

This clone occurred once. J is TRBJ1-1 and V is TRBV5-1, with no clear D. V lost 0 bases, J lost 5 bases, and 14 bases lay in between. Per the germline V gene, CDR1 is SGHRS and CDR2 is YFSETQ. The length of the CDR3 is 15 residues. CDR3 sequence reads: CASSLEAGSGTEAFF. CDR3 nucleotide sequence: TGCGCCAGCAGCTTGGAGGCGGGTTCGGGGACTGAAGCTTTCTTT.

This sequence joins TRBV27 and TRBJ1-2; D call uncertain. Trimming removed 3 bases from V and 0 bases from J, with 17 bases in between. Germline CDR1 is MNHEY and CDR2 is SMNVEV (reference sequence). The CDR3 covers 17 residues. CDR3 protein: CASSFVPPRFTNYGYTF. DNA of the CDR3: TGTGCCAGCAGTTTTGTACCACCCAGATTTACTAACTATGGCTACACCTTC.

This chain joins TRBV5-1 and TRBJ2-1; the match to TRBD2 covers 8 bases. The CDR3 consists of 15 residues. Germline trimming cut 4 bases from V and 5 bases from J; bases unmatched to any gene: 8. Germline assignment: CDR1 SGHRS and CDR2 YFSETQ. The CDR3 coding sequence is TGCGCCAGCAGCCAAGGACTAGCTCCAAACAATGAGCAGTTCTTC. It is translated as CASSQGLAPNNEQFF.

This sequence joins TRBV7-9 and TRBJ2-2; D uncertain. Germline CDR1 SEHNR, CDR2 FQNEAQ (reference sequence). Trimming removed 5 bases at V and 7 bases at J, with 8 bases between. The CDR3 consists of 12 residues. The CDR3 loop reads CASSPLGGELFF. The CDR3 coding sequence is TGTGCCAGCAGCCCCCTCGGCGGGGAGCTGTTTTTT.

This clone has a single count. CDR3 nucleotide sequence: TGTGCCAGCAGTTCGACAGGGGGGGTGAACTATGGCTACACCTTC. This gives the protein CASSSTGGVNYGYTF. The chain has TRBV28 and TRBJ1-2; 9 bases match TRBD1. From germline, CDR1 is MDHEN and CDR2 SYDVKM. This CDR3 has 15 amino acids. J was trimmed by 2 bases and V by 4 bases; bases with no gene match: 5.

The gene calls are TRBV12-3 or TRBV12-4 and TRBJ2-2, with a possible D match to TRBD1 (5 bases). This CDR3 comprises 12 residues. The V and J ends lost 2 bases and 7 bases respectively, with 5 bases between them. Here the CDR3 reads CASSLRGGELFF. DNA for the CDR3: TGTGCCAGCAGTTTAAGGGGCGGGGAGCTGTTTTTT.

The chain combines TRBV6-1 with TRBJ2-7; 7 bases are shared with TRBD1. The CDR3 loop spans 15 amino acids. Germline-derived CDR1 and CDR2 are MNHNS and SASEGT. After removal of 3 bases from V and 3 bases from J, the junction contained 8 bases not matched to a gene. CDR3 in DNA: TGTGCCAGCAGTGATGACAGGGTCACGTTCTACGAGCAGTACTTC. It codes for CASSDDRVTFYEQYF.

The chain couples TRBV7-2 to TRBJ1-1; D unresolved. CDR3 length equals 13 residues. Germline CDR1 is SGHTA and CDR2 is FQGNSA. The V and J ends lost 5 bases and 10 bases respectively, with 17 bases between them. The CDR3 loop reads CASSPLKPTLAFF. In DNA, the CDR3 is TGTGCCAGCAGCCCCCTAAAACCGACATTAGCTTTCTTT.

The chain carries TRBV18 and TRBJ1-1; 8 bases agree with TRBD1. Losses at the gene ends were 6 bases for V and 5 bases for J; bases not matched to a gene: 14. Germline values: CDR1 KGHSH, CDR2 LQKENI. The CDR3 is 16 amino acids. The CDR3 DNA reads TGTGCCAGCTCTCCGGGGCAGGGGGCGGATAAAACTGAAGCTTTCTTT. This encodes CASSPGQGADKTEAFF.

The rearrangement links TRBV30 to TRBJ2-7; 10 bases line up with TRBD1. From germline, CDR1 is GTSNPN and CDR2 SVGIG (reference sequence). V gave up 6 bases and J gave up 4 bases; unmatched junction bases: 9. CDR3 length equals 14 residues. DNA for the CDR3: TGTGCCTGTTTCGGGGACAGGGGAGTTTACGAGCAGTACTTC. It is translated as CACFGDRGVYEQYF.

This sequence joins TRBV5-4 and TRBJ2-1, with 10 bases matching TRBD2. CDR3 size: 15 residues. V dropped 1 base and J dropped 2; count of bases not matched to a gene: 0. The germline V gene encodes CDR1 SGHNT and CDR2 YYREEE (reference sequence). CDR3 DNA sequence: TGTGCCAGCAGCTTGAGCGGGGGGGCCTACAATGAGCAGTTCTTC. Its translation is CASSLSGGAYNEQFF. The variable domain in full, completed from reference TRBV5-4 and TRBJ2-1, reads ETGVTQSPTHLIKTRGQQVTLRCSSQSGHNTVSWYQQALGQGPQFIFQYYREEENGRGNFPPRFSGLQFPNYSSELNVNALELDDSALYLCASSLSGGAYNEQFFGPGTRLTVL.

The rearrangement links TRBV29-1 to TRBJ2-6; 9 positions match TRBD1. Germline CDR1 SQVTM, CDR2 ANQGSEA. The CDR3 loop spans 16 amino acids. The V and J ends lost 6 bases and 0 bases, in that order; junction bases with no gene match: 6. This chain's CDR3 is CSVAGQGNSGANVLTF. CDR3 DNA sequence: TGCAGCGTGGCGGGACAGGGAAACTCTGGGGCCAACGTCCTGACTTTC.

The chain uses TRBV10-3 and TRBJ1-1; 7 bases are shared with TRBD1. V trimming: 10 bases; J trimming: 2 bases; junction bases outside the gene matches: 4. The CDR3 extends over 12 amino acids. Germline V gene sequence: CDR1 ENHRY, CDR2 SYGVKD. This CDR3 is CATQGFNTEAFF. DNA of the CDR3: TGTGCCACACAGGGGTTCAACACTGAAGCTTTCTTT.

This clone was observed a handful of times. The chain employs TRBV19 and TRBJ1-6, with TRBD1 as a possible D gene (6 bases). This CDR3 is 13 amino acids long. Germline lookup yields CDR1 LNHDA and CDR2 SQIVND (reference sequence). Deletions cut 6 bases from V and 8 bases from J, with 11 bases between. This CDR3 is CASSPDSHSPLHF. In nucleotides, the CDR3 is TGTGCCAGTAGCCCGGACAGCCATTCACCCCTCCACTTT.

This clone was picked up a small number of times. The V and J genes are TRBV5-1 and TRBJ2-7; TRBD2 aligns across 9 bases. CDR1 is SGHRS and CDR2 is YFSETQ in the germline V gene. The CDR3 is 14 residues long. The junction had 6 bases not matched to a gene; V was cut back by 3 bases and J by 5 bases. This CDR3 reads CASSSMGLANEQYF. In DNA, the CDR3 is TGCGCCAGCAGCTCTATGGGACTAGCCAACGAGCAGTACTTC.

The CDR3 here is CASRWTGGGYTF. The CDR3 DNA reads as TGTGCCAGCAGGTGGACAGGGGGTGGCTACACCTTC. The rearrangement uses TRBV28 and TRBJ1-2, with 10 bases that match TRBD1. Looked up from germline, CDR1 is MDHEN and CDR2 is SYDVKM. V shed 6 bases and J 7 bases; nucleotides not matched to a gene: 2. CDR3 size: 12 residues.

The chain employs TRBV29-1 and TRBJ2-1, with 9 bases that match TRBD2. Losses at the gene ends were 4 bases for V and 10 bases for J; bases not matched to a gene: 11. Germline CDR1 is SQVTM and CDR2 is ANQGSEA. The CDR3 has 14 residues. CDR3 nucleotides: TGCAGCGTTGGCTTGCTAGCGGGGTTTAAAGAGCAGTTCTTC. Translating it yields CSVGLLAGFKEQFF.

The chain links TRBV30 to TRBJ1-5; TRBD1 agrees at 7 bases. V shed 1 base, J shed 9 bases, and the junction held 6 bases outside the gene matches. The CDR3 consists of 13 residues. Germline V lookup: CDR1 GTSNPN, CDR2 SVGIG (reference sequence). Here the CDR3 DNA reads TGTGCCTGGAGTGGACAGGGATTGCGGCCCCAGCATTTT. It encodes CAWSGQGLRPQHF. The variable domain in full, with the rest retrieved from reference TRBV30 and TRBJ1-5, is SQTIHQWPATLVQPVGSPLSLECTVEGTSNPNLYWYRQAAGRGLQLLFYSVGIGQISSEVPQNLSASRPQDRQFILSSKKLLLSDSGFYLCAWSGQGLRPQHFGDGTRLSIL.

As to this clone: Other DNA sequences in the same sample also yield this CDR3. V and J are TRBV30 and TRBJ1-5, with a tentative D call TRBD1 (5 bases). Germline V gene lookup returns CDR1 GTSNPN and CDR2 SVGIG (reference sequence). The CDR3 is 13 amino acids. Trimming took 0 bases from V and 4 from J, leaving 7 bases between them. CDR3 region: CAWSVGGNQPQHF. CDR3 coding DNA: TGTGCCTGGAGTGTGGGGGGAAATCAGCCCCAGCATTTT.

There are a few counts of this clone. V and J are TRBV28 and TRBJ2-7, with 11 positions matching TRBD2. V was clipped by 3 bases and J by 2 bases; unmatched bases: 6. CDR1 and CDR2 from the germline V gene are MDHEN and SYDVKM. The CDR3 loop spans 16 amino acids. The CDR3 bases are TGTGCCAGCAGTTTCTTAGGTAGCGGGGGGGCCTACGAGCAGTACTTC. This gives the protein CASSFLGSGGAYEQYF.

This chain uses TRBV29-1 with TRBJ1-2; 9 nucleotides line up with TRBD1. This CDR3 comprises 12 residues. Germline V lookup: CDR1 SQVTM, CDR2 ANQGSEA. With V trimmed by 7 bases and J by 8 bases, 8 bases remained unmatched. In DNA form, the CDR3 reads TGCAGCGCCGCCGGACAGGGGCGAGGCTACACCTTC. Translated, it gives CSAAGQGRGYTF. Looking up the rest from reference TRBV29-1 and TRBJ1-2 gives the full variable domain: SAVISQKPSRDICQRGTSLTIQCQVDSQVTMMFWYRQQPGQSLTLIATANQGSEATYESGFVIDKFPISRPNLTFSTLTVSNMSPEDSSIYLCSAAGQGRGYTFGSGTRLTVV.

A single count supports this clone. The rearrangement links TRBV30 to TRBJ1-5; D is possibly TRBD1 (5 bases). The V gene's germline CDR1 is GTSNPN and CDR2 SVGIG (reference sequence). The V gene lost 2 bases and the J gene lost 1 base, with 6 bases spanning the gap. The CDR3 consists of 13 residues. In DNA, the CDR3 is TGTGCCTGGAGTAAGGGGAGCAATCAGCCCCAGCATTTT. It codes for CAWSKGSNQPQHF.

This chain connects TRBV7-9 to TRBJ2-1; the match to TRBD2 covers 14 bases. CDR3 length equals 18 residues. Germline values: CDR1 SEHNR, CDR2 FQNEAQ (reference sequence). V dropped 5 bases and J dropped 6; count of bases not matched to a gene: 12. CDR3 sequence: CASSPGLAGVGNFNEQFF. For the CDR3, the DNA is TGTGCCAGCAGCCCGGGACTAGCGGGAGTGGGTAATTTCAATGAGCAGTTCTTC. Supplemented by reference TRBV7-9 and TRBJ2-1, the full variable domain reads DTGVSQNPRHKITKRGQNVTFRCDPISEHNRLYWYRQTLGQGPEFLTYFQNEAQLEKSRLLSDRFSAERPKGSFSTLEIQRTEQGDSAMYLCASSPGLAGVGNFNEQFFGPGTRLTVL.

The chain recombines TRBV4-3 with TRBJ2-5, with 10 bases identical to TRBD2. Germline V gives CDR1 LGHNA, CDR2 YSLEER. The CDR3 totals 20 residues. Trimming at V came to 0 bases and at J to 2 bases, leaving 15 bases not matched to a gene. CDR3 protein: CASSQDLIRVVSGGQETQYF. The CDR3 nucleotides read TGCGCCAGCAGCCAAGATCTTATAAGGGTGGTTAGCGGGGGGCAAGAGACCCAGTACTTC.

J is TRBJ2-3 and V is TRBV6-6, with D uncertain. Trimming left V 8 bases short and J 3 bases short, with 12 bases between. The CDR3 covers 13 residues. Germline CDR1 is MNHNY and CDR2 is SVGAGI (reference sequence). CDR3 amino acids: CASSAGATDTQYF. The CDR3 DNA reads as TGTGCCAGCTCTGCCGGAGCGACAGATACGCAGTATTTT.

As regards this clone: Other DNA variants within this sample encode the same CDR3. The rearrangement uses TRBV9 and TRBJ1-1, with no clear D. In germline, CDR1 is SGDLS, CDR2 YYNGEE. V shed 0 bases and J shed 5 bases, with 8 bases lying between them. CDR3 length: 13 residues. Written as DNA, the CDR3 is TGTGCCAGCAGCGTAGATCCGGGAACTGAAGCTTTCTTT. This gives the protein CASSVDPGTEAFF.

This clone was seen just once. This chain connects TRBV7-8 to TRBJ2-3; 8 positions match TRBD1. The CDR3 is 15 residues long. Trimming at V came to 5 bases and at J to 6 bases, leaving 10 bases not matched to a gene. CDR1 and CDR2 from the germline V gene are SGHVS and FQNEAQ. CDR3 loop: CASSPWTGTRDTQYF. The CDR3, as DNA: TGTGCCAGCAGCCCCTGGACAGGGACGAGGGATACGCAGTATTTT.

This rearrangement joins TRBV5-4 to TRBJ2-7; D possibly corresponds to TRBD2 (5 bases). The CDR3 loop spans 14 amino acids. Trimming removed 0 bases from V and 9 bases from J, with 16 bases in between. Germline V lookup: CDR1 SGHNT, CDR2 YYREEE (reference sequence). The CDR3 DNA sequence: TGTGCCAGCAGCTTGGGGTCCCCGGAGGCCCGGCAGTACTTC. Its translation: CASSLGSPEARQYF.